The next 14 T cell receptor beta chains were all read from a single sample in a study of CD8+CD57+ T cells in acquired aplastic anemia. Genomic DNA provided the template from which TCR beta VDJ and CDR3 profiles were obtained. TCRdb analysed the reads with MiXCR anew, one entry per CDR3 protein. Among some 120,000 distinct CDR3 sequences listed, 48% were seen once. Source material: sorted CD4+, CD8+, or CD8+CD57+ T cells (not recorded which) from PBMCs. All receptors come from a human donor in good health, serving as a control.

The gene calls are TRBV9 and TRBJ2-5; D is tentatively TRBD1 or TRBD2 (5 bases each). The CDR3 totals 15 residues. V gave up 0 bases and J gave up 1 base, with 10 bases separating them. Germline values: CDR1 SGDLS, CDR2 YYNGEE. CDR3 nucleotide sequence: TGTGCCAGCAGCGTAGTCGGGGACCCCCAAGAGACCCAGTACTTC. It specifies CASSVVGDPQETQYF.

This clonotype was observed at least ten times. This chain uses TRBV29-1 with TRBJ1-5; D gene ambiguous. The CDR3 consists of 15 residues. V lost 6 bases and J 3 bases, leaving 18 bases between the germline ends. Germline assignment: CDR1 SQVTM and CDR2 ANQGSEA. For the CDR3, the DNA is TGCAGCGTCGCGCTGGGAGCCAATACCAATCAGCCCCAGCATTTT. Its protein is CSVALGANTNQPQHF.

This clonotype was observed at least ten times. The genes are TRBV5-4 and TRBJ1-5; tentative D call: TRBD1 (6 bases). Trimming shortened V by 0 bases and J by 2 bases, and 6 bases separated the two germline ends. CDR1 and CDR2 (germline): SGHNT, YYREEE (reference sequence). The CDR3 spans 14 residues. In DNA, the CDR3 is TGTGCCAGCAGCTTGGGGACAGGCAATCAGCCCCAGCATTTT. This encodes CASSLGTGNQPQHF.

This chain links TRBV19 with TRBJ2-2; D call uncertain. The CDR3 totals 14 residues. Per the germline V gene, CDR1 is LNHDA and CDR2 is SQIVND (reference sequence). Trimming removed 7 bases at V and 1 base at J, with 10 bases between. The CDR3 DNA reads TGTGCCAGTACCTTGGCCCTGAACACCGGGGAGCTGTTTTTT. This gives the protein CASTLALNTGELFF.

The CDR3 coding sequence is TGTGCCAGCAGCTTCGGGGTTTCCTACGAGCAGTACTTC. Its protein is CASSFGVSYEQYF. The genes are TRBV7-3 and TRBJ2-7; perhaps TRBD2 as D (5 bases). The CDR3 runs 13 residues. V shed 3 bases and J shed 1 base, with 7 bases lying between them. The germline CDR1 and CDR2 sequences are SGHTA and FQGTGA. Full variable domain (rest looked up from reference TRBV7-3 and TRBJ2-7): GAGVSQTPSNKVTEKGKYVELRCDPISGHTALYWYRQSLGQGPEFLIYFQGTGAADDSGLPNDRFFAVRPEGSVSTLKIQRTERGDSAVYLCASSFGVSYEQYFGPGTRLTVT.

The sample holds a few counts of this clonotype. The chain uses TRBV10-2 and TRBJ2-1; D unclear. The CDR3 is 11 residues long. The V end was cut by 7 bases, the J end by 3 bases, with 4 bases between. Germline V gives CDR1 WSHSY, CDR2 SAAADI. CDR3 sequence (DNA): TGCGCCAGCAAGAGCTACAATGAGCAGTTCTTC. Its protein is CASKSYNEQFF.

The rearrangement links TRBV7-6 to TRBJ2-7; possibly TRBD1 for D (6 bases). Germline V gene sequence: CDR1 SGHVS, CDR2 FNYEAQ. V was cut by 5 bases and J by 2 bases, with 10 bases left in between. This CDR3 is 13 amino acids long. The CDR3 sequence: CASSPQGPYEQYF. The CDR3, as DNA: TGTGCCAGCAGCCCGCAGGGGCCCTACGAGCAGTACTTC.

This clonotype was seen only a few times. A read error is possible here, since a much larger clone lies one base away. This chain uses TRBV12-3 or TRBV12-4 with TRBJ1-1; tentatively, D is TRBD1 (5 bases). This CDR3 region has 14 residues. The CDR3 here is CAGSWQGMNTEAFF. The CDR3 nucleotides are TGTGCCGGCAGTTGGCAGGGAATGAACACTGAAGCTTTCTTT.

This clonotype was seen many times. This chain joins TRBV19 and TRBJ1-2; D gene ambiguous. This CDR3 comprises 13 residues. CDR1 and CDR2 (germline): LNHDA, SQIVND (reference sequence). Trimming removed 6 bases from V and 8 bases from J, with 16 bases in between. CDR3 region: CASSENTVRGYTF. CDR3 coding DNA: TGTGCCAGTAGCGAGAACACCGTTCGGGGCTACACCTTC.

On this clonotype: A much bigger clone sits one base away, suggesting this may be a read error. The chain has TRBV12-3 or TRBV12-4 and TRBJ1-1, with D possibly being TRBD1 (5 bases). The CDR3 length is 15 residues. The V end was cut by 3 bases, the J end by 7 bases, with 18 bases between. CDR3 bases: TGTGCCAGCAGTTTTTCGTCGAGGGGAAACCTTGAAGCTTTCTTT. Its protein is CASSFSSRGNLEAFF.

The chain employs TRBV7-9 and TRBJ1-2; D is possibly TRBD1 (5 bases). CDR3 length equals 14 residues. The V end lost 3 bases, the J end lost 4 bases, and 12 bases lay between the germline ends. CDR1 SEHNR and CDR2 FQNEAQ come from the germline V gene (reference sequence). The CDR3 is CASSFPRESYGYTF. Written as DNA, the CDR3 is TGTGCCAGCAGCTTTCCCAGGGAAAGCTATGGCTACACCTTC. The complete variable domain, with remaining parts taken from reference TRBV7-9 and TRBJ1-2, reads DTGVSQNPRHKITKRGQNVTFRCDPISEHNRLYWYRQTLGQGPEFLTYFQNEAQLEKSRLLSDRFSAERPKGSFSTLEIQRTEQGDSAMYLCASSFPRESYGYTFGSGTRLTVV.

The chain employs TRBV6-1 and TRBJ2-7, with D perhaps assigned TRBD1 or TRBD2 (6 bases each). Germline V CDR1 and CDR2: MNHNS, SASEGT. The CDR3 is made up of 14 amino acids. The V gene lost 7 bases and the J gene lost 6 bases, with 19 bases spanning the gap. The chain's CDR3 is CASTQGGTFAEQYV. In DNA form, the CDR3 reads TGTGCCAGCACTCAAGGGGGGACCTTCGCCGAGCAGTACGTC.

In its sample, this clonotype was seen many times. The CDR3 bases are TGTGCCAGCAGTGAGGGCATCTATGGCTACACCTTC. Translated: CASSEGIYGYTF. This rearrangement joins TRBV25-1 to TRBJ1-2; D remains unclear. The V end lost 3 bases, the J end lost 4 bases, and 6 bases lay between the germline ends. Germline V gene lookup returns CDR1 MGHDK and CDR2 SYGVNS. CDR3 length: 12 amino acids.

This sequence joins TRBV2 and TRBJ1-2; tentatively, D is TRBD1 (5 bases). Looked up from germline, CDR1 is SNHLY and CDR2 is FYNNEI. V was cut by 3 bases and J by 3 bases, with 14 bases left in between. The CDR3 has 15 residues. The CDR3 sequence: CASSDKKGQDYGYTF. CDR3 DNA: TGTGCCAGCAGTGACAAAAAAGGACAAGACTATGGCTACACCTTC.